This TCR beta chain was captured in a study of T cells expressing NK-cell markers. Study as a whole: HCMV seropositivity marked seven of the eight sequenced donors; one was seronegative. Points from the study as a whole: The CD3+CD56-NKG2C+ fraction was also led by these clonotypes in several donors.

The CDR3 length is 15 residues. Looked up from germline, CDR1 is MNHNS and CDR2 is SASEGT. Turning to this clonotype: No antigen is known for it.

Template switching by 5'RACE with UMIs generated the TCR beta cDNA. From its re-call of the 5' RACE reads, TCRdb lists each CDR3 protein once, without DNA. The sample totals roughly 350,000 distinct CDR3 sequences. Source material: blood T cells: a sorted CD56 or NKG2C T cell subset, CD4+ or CD8+ T cells, or bulk PBMC T cells (not recorded which). This receptor was obtained from a man between 18 and 69 years old in good health. The chain combines TRBV6-1 with TRBJ2-2; TCRdb names TRBD2, which stays unverified in the absence of DNA. The CDR3 loop reads CASSERLAGEGELFF.